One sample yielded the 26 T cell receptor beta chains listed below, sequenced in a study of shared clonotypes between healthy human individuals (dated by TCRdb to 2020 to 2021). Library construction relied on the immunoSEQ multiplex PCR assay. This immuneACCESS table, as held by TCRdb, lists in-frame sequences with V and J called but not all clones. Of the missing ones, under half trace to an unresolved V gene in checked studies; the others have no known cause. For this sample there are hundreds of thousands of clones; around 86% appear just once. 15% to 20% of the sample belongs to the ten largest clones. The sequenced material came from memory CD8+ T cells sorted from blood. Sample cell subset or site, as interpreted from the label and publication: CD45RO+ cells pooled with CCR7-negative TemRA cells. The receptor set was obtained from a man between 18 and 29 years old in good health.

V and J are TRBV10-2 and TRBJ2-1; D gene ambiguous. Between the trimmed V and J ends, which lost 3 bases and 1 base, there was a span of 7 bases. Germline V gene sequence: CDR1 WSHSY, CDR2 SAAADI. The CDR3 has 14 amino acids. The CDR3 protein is CASSDRYSYNEQFF. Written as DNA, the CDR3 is TGCGCCAGCAGTGATAGATATTCCTACAATGAGCAGTTCTTC.

CDR3 coding DNA: TGTGCCAGCAGCTTAGGAGCCGCCGGGGGACCGGCGGGAGCTTTCTTT. As protein: CASSLGAAGGPAGAFF. The chain employs TRBV7-2 and TRBJ1-1; D is possibly TRBD1 (5 bases). The V end lost 1 base, the J end lost 10 bases, and 22 bases lay between the germline ends. The CDR3 sequence is 16 residues long. CDR1 and CDR2 (germline): SGHTA, FQGNSA.

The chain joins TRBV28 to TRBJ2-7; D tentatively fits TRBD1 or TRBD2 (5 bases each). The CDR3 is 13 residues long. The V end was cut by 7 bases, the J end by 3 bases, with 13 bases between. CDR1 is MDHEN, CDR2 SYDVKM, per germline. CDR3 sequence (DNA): TGTGCCAGCAAATCAATGGGGGTCTACGAGCAGTACTTC. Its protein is CASKSMGVYEQYF.

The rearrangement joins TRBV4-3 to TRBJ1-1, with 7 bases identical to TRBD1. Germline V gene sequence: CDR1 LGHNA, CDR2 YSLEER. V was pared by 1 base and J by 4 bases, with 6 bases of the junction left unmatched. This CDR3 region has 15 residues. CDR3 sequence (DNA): TGCGCCAGCAGCCAAGGAGTACAGGGGCCCACTGAAGCTTTCTTT. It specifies CASSQGVQGPTEAFF.

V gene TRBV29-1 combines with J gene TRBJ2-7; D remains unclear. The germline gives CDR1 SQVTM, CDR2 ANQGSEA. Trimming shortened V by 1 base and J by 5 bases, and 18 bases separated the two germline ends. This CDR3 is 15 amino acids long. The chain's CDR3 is CSVEGTISGIHEQYF. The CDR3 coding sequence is TGCAGCGTTGAAGGTACGATCTCAGGTATCCACGAGCAGTACTTC.

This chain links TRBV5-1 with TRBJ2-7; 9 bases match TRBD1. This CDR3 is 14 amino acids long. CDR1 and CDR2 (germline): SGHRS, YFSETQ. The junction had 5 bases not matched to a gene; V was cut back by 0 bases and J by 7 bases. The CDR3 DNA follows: TGCGCCAGCAGCTTGGTGACAGGGGGTAGTGAGCAGTACTTC. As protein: CASSLVTGGSEQYF.

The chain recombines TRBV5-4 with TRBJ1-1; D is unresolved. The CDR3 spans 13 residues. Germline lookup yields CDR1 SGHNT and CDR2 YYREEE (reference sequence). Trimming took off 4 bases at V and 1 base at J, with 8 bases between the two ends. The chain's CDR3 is CASSLQPNTEAFF. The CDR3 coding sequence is TGTGCCAGCAGCCTCCAACCGAACACTGAAGCTTTCTTT.

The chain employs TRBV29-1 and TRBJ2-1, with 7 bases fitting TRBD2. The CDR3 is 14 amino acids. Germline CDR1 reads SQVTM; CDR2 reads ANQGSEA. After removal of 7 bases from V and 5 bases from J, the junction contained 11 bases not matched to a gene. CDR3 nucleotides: TGCAGCGGGGGTGGGGCTAGCGGAGACAATGAGCAGTTCTTC. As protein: CSGGGASGDNEQFF.

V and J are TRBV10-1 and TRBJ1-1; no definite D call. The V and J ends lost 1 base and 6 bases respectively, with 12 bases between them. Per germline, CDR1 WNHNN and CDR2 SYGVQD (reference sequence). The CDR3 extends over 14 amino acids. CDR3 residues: CASSELMGDAEAFF. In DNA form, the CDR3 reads TGCGCCAGCAGTGAGTTGATGGGTGACGCTGAAGCTTTCTTT.

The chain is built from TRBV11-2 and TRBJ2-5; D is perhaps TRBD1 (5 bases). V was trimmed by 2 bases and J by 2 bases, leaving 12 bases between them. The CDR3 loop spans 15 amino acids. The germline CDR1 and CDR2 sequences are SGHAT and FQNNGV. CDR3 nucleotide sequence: TGTGCCAGCAGCTTACTTTGGGGCACACAAGAGACCCAGTACTTC. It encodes CASSLLWGTQETQYF.

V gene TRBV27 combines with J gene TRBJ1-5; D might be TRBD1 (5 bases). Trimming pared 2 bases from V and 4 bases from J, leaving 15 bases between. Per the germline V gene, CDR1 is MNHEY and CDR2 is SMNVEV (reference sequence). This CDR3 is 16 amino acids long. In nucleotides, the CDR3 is TGTGCCAGCAGTTTACGGGGGGTAATGGGGAATCAGCCCCAGCATTTT. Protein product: CASSLRGVMGNQPQHF.

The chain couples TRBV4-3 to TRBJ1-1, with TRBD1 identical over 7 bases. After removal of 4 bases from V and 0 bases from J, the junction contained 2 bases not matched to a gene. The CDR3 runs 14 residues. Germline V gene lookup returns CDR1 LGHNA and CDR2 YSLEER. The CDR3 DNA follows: TGCGCCAGCAGCCCCGACAGGGTGAACACTGAAGCTTTCTTT. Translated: CASSPDRVNTEAFF.

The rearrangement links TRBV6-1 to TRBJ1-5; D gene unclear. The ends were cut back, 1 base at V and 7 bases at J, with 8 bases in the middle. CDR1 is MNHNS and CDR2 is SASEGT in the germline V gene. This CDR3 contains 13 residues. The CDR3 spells CASSEEGFQPQHF. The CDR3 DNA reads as TGTGCCAGCAGTGAAGAGGGTTTCCAGCCCCAGCATTTT.

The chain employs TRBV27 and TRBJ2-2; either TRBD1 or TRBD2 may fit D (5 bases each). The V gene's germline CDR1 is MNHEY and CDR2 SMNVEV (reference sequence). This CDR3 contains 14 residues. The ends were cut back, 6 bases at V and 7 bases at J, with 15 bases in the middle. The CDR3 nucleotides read TGTGCCAGCAGCTATGTTGGGGCGGGCGGGGAGCTGTTTTTT. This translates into CASSYVGAGGELFF.

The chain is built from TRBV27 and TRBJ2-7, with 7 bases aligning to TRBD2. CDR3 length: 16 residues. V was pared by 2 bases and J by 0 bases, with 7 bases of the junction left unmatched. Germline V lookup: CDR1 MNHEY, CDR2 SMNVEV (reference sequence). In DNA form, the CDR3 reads TGTGCCAGCAGTTTACTCCTTGCTAGCGGCTCCTACGAGCAGTACTTC. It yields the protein CASSLLLASGSYEQYF.

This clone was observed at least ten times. The CDR3 region is CASSLGPSLAEYEQYF. In DNA form, the CDR3 reads TGTGCCAGCAGCTTAGGACCCTCGCTAGCGGAGTACGAGCAGTACTTC. The chain recombines TRBV7-2 with TRBJ2-7, with 7 bases fitting TRBD2. The CDR3 length is 16 residues. CDR1 and CDR2 from the germline V gene are SGHTA and FQGNSA. Trimming at V came to 1 base and at J to 4 bases, leaving 10 bases not matched to a gene.

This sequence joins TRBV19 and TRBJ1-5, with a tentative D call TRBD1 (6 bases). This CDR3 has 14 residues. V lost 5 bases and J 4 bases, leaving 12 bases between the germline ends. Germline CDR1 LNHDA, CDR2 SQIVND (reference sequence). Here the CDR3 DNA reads TGTGCCAGTAGTCTCCTTCAGGGGAATCAGCCCCAGCATTTT. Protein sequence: CASSLLQGNQPQHF. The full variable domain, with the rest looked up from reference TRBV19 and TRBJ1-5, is DGGITQSPKYLFRKEGQNVTLSCEQNLNHDAMYWYRQDPGQGLRLIYYSQIVNDFQKGDIAEGYSVSREKKESFPLTVTSAQKNPTAFYLCASSLLQGNQPQHFGDGTRLSIL.

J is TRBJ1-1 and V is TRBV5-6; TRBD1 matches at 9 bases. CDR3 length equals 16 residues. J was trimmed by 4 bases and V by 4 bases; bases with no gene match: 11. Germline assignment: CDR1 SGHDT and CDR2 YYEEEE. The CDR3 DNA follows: TGTGCCAGCAGCCCAGCTTTCGAGACAGGGGGCACTGAAGCTTTCTTT. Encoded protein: CASSPAFETGGTEAFF.

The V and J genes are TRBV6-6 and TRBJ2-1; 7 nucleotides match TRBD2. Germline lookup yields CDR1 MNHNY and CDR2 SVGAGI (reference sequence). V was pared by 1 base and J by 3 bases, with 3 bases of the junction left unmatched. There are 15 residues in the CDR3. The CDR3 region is CASSYYGGNYNEQFF. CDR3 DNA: TGTGCCAGCAGTTACTACGGGGGGAACTACAATGAGCAGTTCTTC.

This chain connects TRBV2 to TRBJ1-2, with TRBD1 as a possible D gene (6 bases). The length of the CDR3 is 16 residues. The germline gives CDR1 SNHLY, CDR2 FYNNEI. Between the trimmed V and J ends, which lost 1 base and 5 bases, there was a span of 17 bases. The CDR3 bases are TGTGCCAGCAGTGAAGGCCCCCCCCAGGGGCAGTATGGCTACACCTTC. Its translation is CASSEGPPQGQYGYTF.

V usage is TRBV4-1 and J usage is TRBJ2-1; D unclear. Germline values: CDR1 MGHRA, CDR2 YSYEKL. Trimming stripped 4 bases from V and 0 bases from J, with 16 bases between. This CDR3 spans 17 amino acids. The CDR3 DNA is TGCGCCAGCAGCCCCCGGGCACCCCAAGGCTCCTACAATGAGCAGTTCTTC. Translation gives CASSPRAPQGSYNEQFF.

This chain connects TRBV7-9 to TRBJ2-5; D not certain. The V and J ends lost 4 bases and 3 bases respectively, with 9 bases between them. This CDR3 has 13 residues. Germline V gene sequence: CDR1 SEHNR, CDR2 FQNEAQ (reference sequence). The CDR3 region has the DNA TGTGCCAGCAGCTGGCCGTGGGAAGAGACCCAGTACTTC. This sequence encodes CASSWPWEETQYF.

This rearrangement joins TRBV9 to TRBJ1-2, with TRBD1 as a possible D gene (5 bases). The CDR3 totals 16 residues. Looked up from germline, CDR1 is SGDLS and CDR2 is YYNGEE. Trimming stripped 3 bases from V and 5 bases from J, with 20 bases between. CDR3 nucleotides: TGTGCCAGCAGCGCCCCCACCGGGGCAGGCCCTTATGGCTACACCTTC. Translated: CASSAPTGAGPYGYTF.

The CDR3 DNA follows: TGTGCCAGCAGACCAGCAGGGGGCACAGATACGCAGTATTTT. It specifies CASRPAGGTDTQYF. The chain combines TRBV7-9 with TRBJ2-3; possible D gene TRBD1, 6 bases. V was shortened by 6 bases and J by 1 base, with 11 bases between the two germline ends. The CDR3 has 14 amino acids. In germline, CDR1 is SEHNR, CDR2 FQNEAQ (reference sequence).

The CDR3 coding sequence is TGCGCCAGCAGCCTGTCGGGGGACTCCTACAATGAGCAGTTCTTC. Amino acids: CASSLSGDSYNEQFF. The rearrangement joins TRBV4-3 to TRBJ2-1; D might be TRBD2 (6 bases). This CDR3 has 15 residues. Germline-derived CDR1 and CDR2 are LGHNA and YSLEER. V was shortened by 4 bases and J by 0 bases, with 10 bases between the two germline ends.

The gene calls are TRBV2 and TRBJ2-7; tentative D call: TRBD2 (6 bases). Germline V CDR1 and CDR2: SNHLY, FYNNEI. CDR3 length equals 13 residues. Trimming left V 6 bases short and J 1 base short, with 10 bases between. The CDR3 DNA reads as TGTGCCAGCAGGGCCGGGACTTCCTACGAGCAGTACTTC. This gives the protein CASRAGTSYEQYF.